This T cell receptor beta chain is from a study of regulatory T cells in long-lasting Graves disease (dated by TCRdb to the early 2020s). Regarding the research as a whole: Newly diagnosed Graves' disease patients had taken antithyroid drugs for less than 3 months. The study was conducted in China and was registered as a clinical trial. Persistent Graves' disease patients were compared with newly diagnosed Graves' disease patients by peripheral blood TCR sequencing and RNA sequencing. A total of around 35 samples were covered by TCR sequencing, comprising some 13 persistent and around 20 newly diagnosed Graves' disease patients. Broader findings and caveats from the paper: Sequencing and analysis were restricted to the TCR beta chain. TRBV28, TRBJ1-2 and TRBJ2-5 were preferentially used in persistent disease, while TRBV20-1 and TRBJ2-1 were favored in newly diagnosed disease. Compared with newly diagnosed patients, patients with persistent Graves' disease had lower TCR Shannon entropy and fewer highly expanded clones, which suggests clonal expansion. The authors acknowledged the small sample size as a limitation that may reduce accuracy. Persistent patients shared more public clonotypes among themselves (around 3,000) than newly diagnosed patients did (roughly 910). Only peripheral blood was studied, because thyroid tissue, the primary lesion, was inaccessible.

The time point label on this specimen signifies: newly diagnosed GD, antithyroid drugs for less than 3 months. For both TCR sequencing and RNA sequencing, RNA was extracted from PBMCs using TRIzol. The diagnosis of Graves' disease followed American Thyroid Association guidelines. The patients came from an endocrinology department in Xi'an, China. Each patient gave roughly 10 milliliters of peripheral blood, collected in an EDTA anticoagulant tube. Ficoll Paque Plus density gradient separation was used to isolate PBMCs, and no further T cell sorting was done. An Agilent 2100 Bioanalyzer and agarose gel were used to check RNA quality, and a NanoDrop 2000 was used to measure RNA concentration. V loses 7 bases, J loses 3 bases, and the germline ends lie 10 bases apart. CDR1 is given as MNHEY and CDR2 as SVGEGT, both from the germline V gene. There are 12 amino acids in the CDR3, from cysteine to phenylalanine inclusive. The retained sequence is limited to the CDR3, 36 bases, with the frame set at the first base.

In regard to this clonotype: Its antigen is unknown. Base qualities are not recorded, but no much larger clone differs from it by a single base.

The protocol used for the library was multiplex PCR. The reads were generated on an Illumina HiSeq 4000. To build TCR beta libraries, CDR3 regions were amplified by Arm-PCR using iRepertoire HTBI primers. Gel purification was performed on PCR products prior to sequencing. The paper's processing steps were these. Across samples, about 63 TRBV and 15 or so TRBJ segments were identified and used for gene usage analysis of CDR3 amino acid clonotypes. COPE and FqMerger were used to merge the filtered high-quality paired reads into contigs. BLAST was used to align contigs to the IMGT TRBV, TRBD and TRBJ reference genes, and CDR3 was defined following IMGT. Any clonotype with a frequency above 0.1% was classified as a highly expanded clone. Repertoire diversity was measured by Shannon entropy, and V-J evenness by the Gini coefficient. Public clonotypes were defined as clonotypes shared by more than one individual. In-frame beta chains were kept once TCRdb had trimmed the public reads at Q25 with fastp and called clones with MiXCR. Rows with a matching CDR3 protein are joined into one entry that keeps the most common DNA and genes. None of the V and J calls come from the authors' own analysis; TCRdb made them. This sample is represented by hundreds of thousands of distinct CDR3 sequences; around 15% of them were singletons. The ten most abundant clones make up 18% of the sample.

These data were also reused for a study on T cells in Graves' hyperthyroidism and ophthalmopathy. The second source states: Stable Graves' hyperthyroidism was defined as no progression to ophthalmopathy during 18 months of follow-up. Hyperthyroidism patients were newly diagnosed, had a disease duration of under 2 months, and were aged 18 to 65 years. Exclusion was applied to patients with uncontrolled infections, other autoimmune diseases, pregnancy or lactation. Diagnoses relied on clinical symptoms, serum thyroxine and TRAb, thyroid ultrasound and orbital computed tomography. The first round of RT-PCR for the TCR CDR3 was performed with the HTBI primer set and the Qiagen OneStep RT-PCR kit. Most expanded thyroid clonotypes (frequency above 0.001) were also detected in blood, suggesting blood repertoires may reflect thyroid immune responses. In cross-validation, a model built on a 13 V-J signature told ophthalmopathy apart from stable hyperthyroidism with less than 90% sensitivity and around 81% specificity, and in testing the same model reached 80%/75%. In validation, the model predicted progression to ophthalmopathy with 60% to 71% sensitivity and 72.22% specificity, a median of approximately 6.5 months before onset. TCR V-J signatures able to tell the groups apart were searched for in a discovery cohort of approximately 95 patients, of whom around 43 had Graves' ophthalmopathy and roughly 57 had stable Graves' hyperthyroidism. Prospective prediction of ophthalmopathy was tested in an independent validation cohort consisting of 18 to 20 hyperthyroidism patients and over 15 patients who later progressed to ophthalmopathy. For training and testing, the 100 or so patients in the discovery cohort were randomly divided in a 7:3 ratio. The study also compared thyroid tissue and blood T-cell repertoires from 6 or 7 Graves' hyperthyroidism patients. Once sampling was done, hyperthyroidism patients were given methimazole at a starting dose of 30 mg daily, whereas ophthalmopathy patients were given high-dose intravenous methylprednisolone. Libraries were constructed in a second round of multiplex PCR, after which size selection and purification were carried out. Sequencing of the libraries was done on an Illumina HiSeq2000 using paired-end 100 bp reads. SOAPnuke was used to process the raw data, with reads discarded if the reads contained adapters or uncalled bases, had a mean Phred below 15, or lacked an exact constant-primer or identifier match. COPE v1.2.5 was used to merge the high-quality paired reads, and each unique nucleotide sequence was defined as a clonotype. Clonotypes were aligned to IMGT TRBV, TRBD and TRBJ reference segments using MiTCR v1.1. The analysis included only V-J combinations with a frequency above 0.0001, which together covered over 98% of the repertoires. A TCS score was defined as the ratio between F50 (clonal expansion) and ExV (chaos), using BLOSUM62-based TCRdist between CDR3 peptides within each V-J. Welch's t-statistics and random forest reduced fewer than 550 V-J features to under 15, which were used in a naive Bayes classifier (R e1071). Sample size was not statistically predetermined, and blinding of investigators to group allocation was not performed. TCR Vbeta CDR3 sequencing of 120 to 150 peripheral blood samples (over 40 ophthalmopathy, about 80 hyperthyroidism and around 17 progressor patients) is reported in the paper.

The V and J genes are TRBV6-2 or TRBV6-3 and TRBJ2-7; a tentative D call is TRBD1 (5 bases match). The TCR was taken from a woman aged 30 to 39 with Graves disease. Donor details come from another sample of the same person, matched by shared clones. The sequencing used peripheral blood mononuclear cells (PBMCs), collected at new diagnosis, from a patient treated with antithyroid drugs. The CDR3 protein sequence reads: CASTKDIYEQYF. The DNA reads TGTGCCAGCACCAAGGACATCTACGAGCAGTACTTC.